The T cell receptor beta chain under discussion was sequenced for a study of blood T cell repertoires in COVID-19. In the authors' methods: For nucleated cells, counts were estimated from reference gene primer amplification. TCRdb's copy holds only in-frame clones and misses some; the assay was immunoSEQ multiplex PCR. V and J calls and clone size are those listed in that table; D and trimming were worked out from the DNA. The sample includes over 60,000 clones, roughly 86% of them seen just once. The CDR3 extends over 12 amino acids. Germline assignment: CDR1 SQVTM and CDR2 ANQGSEA. Trimming took 7 bases from V and 8 from J, leaving 15 bases between them.

The sequenced sample was peripheral blood. V and J are TRBV29-1 and TRBJ2-4; D is unclear. The receptor was derived from a woman aged 55-69 years with acute or convalescent COVID-19. CDR3 residues: CSAAIGEDIQYF. The CDR3 DNA follows: TGCAGCGCCGCCATCGGCGAGGACATTCAGTACTTC.